This TCR beta chain was retrieved from a study of graft-versus-host responses after intestinal transplantation. For the study at large: Recipients across the board were started on anti-thymocyte globulin induction, then kept on tacrolimus and steroids for about 3 years. Overall study findings and caveats: After transplant, early declines in HvG clones were associated with peak levels of circulating GvH clones.

A note on this clone: Its cognate antigen is unknown.

Profiled with immunoSEQ multiplex PCR; TCRdb holds only in-frame clones, not every one. The sample yields approximately 90,000 clones, just under 95% seen once. The specimen was unstimulated CD8+ T cells sorted from spleen or lymph node cells, collected before transplant. The sequence came from a human donor who was the organ donor for an intestinal transplant.

The CDR3: CASSNKEEGYGYTF. CDR3 coding DNA: TGTGCCAGTAGTAATAAGGAGGAGGGGTATGGCTACACCTTC. This chain joins TRBV19 and TRBJ1-2, with a tentative D call TRBD1 (5 bases). The CDR3 is made up of 14 amino acids. The germline CDR1 and CDR2 sequences are LNHDA and SQIVND (reference sequence). V was cut by 4 bases and J by 5 bases, with 14 bases left in between.